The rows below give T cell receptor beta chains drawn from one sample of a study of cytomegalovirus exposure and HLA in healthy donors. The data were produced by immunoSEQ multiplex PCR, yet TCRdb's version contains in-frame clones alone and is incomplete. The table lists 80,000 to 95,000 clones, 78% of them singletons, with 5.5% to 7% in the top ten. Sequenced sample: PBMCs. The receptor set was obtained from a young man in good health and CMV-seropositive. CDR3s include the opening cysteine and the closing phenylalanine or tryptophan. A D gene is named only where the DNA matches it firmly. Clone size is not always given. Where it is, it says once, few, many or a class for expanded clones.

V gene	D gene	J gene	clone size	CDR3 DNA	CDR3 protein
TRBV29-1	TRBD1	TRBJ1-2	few	TGCAGCGTGGGTTTTCAGGGGGCCGGCTATGGCTACACCTTC	CSVGFQGAGYGYTF
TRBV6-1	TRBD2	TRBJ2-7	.	TGTGCCAGCAGCCCCAGCGGGAGACAGAACGAGCAGTACTTC	CASSPSGRQNEQYF
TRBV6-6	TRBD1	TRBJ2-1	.	TGTGCCAGCAGCAAGCAGACAGGGTGGTACAATGAGCAGTTCTTC	CASSKQTGWYNEQFF
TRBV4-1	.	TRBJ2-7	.	TGCGCCAGCAGCCGGACTCCACCTCCAGGAGACGAGCAGTACTTC	CASSRTPPPGDEQYF
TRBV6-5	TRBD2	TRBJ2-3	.	TGTGCCAGCAGTTACGAGACTAGCGGGAGCCCAGATACGCAGTATTTT	CASSYETSGSPDTQYF
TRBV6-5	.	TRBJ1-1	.	TGTGCCAGCAGAAGAACAGGGAACACTGAAGCTTTCTTT	CASRRTGNTEAFF
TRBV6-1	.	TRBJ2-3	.	TGTGCCAGCAGCTCGGGATTCGCAGATACGCAGTATTTT	CASSSGFADTQYF
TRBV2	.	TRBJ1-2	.	TGTGCCAGCAGTGAAGACAGTGATTATGGCTACACCTTC	CASSEDSDYGYTF
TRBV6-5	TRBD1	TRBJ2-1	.	TGTGCCAGCAGAGCCCCGGGACAGGGCAATGAGCAGTTCTTC	CASRAPGQGNEQFF
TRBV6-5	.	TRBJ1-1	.	TGTGCCAGCAGTTACTCGAGGGCCACTGAAGCTTTCTTT	CASSYSRATEAFF
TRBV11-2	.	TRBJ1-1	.	TGTGCCAGCAGCTCCCTCGGGTGGGGCAAGGAATTTCCTGAAGCTTTCTTT	CASSSLGWGKEFPEAFF
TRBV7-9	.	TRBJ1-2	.	TGTGCCAGCAGCTCATACAGGGCTCATGGCTACACCTTC	CASSSYRAHGYTF
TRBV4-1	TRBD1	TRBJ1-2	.	TGCGCCAGCAGCCCGGGACCGGGACAGACCCCCCGTGGCTACACCTTC	CASSPGPGQTPRGYTF
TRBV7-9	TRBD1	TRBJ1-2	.	TGTGCCAGCAGCAACAGGTCCAGGGGGTATGGCTACACCTTC	CASSNRSRGYGYTF
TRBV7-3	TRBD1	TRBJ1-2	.	TGTGCCAGCAGCCAACCAGGGGGCCGGGGCTACACCTTC	CASSQPGGRGYTF
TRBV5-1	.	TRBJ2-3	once	TGCGCCAGCAGCTTGTTCCGGGACTTAGATACGCAGTATTTT	CASSLFRDLDTQYF
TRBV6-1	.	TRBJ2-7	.	TGTGCCAGCAGGCGCTCGACTACCGCCTACGAGCAGTACTTC	CASRRSTTAYEQYF
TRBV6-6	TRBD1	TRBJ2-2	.	TGTGCCAGCATCGGACAGGGAGCGATGGGGACCGGGGAGCTGTTTTTT	CASIGQGAMGTGELFF
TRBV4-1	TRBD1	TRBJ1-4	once	TGCGCCAGCAGCTTGACGACAGGGACTAATGAAAAACTGTTTTTT	CASSLTTGTNEKLFF
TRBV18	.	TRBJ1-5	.	TGTGCCAGCTCACTAGCTGATAGCAATCAGCCCCAGCATTTT	CASSLADSNQPQHF
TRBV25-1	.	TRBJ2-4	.	TGTGCCAGCGGACTCTCAGGTCTGAACATTCAGTACTTC	CASGLSGLNIQYF
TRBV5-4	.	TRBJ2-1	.	TGTGCCAGCAGCTTAACACTTCTAGGCTCCTACAATGAGCAGTTCTTC	CASSLTLLGSYNEQFF
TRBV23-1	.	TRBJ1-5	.	TGCGCCAGCAGTCACCCCGCAGGGGCCCATCAGCCCCAGCATTTT	CASSHPAGAHQPQHF
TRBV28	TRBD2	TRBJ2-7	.	TGTGCCAGCAACCATCCGGGACTAGGGAACGAGCAGTACTTC	CASNHPGLGNEQYF
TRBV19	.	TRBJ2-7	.	TGTGCCAGTAGTATAGATGAGGAGAACGAGCAGTACTTC	CASSIDEENEQYF
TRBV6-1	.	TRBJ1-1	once	TGTGCCAGCAGAAGTCCCAGGCTTGACGACACTGAAGCTTTCTTT	CASRSPRLDDTEAFF
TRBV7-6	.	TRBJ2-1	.	TGTGCCAGCAGCCTAATTGCTAGCCGAAGCTCCTACAATGAGCAGTTCTTC	CASSLIASRSSYNEQFF
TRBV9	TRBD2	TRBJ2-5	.	TGTGCCAGCAGCGTAGGTCTGGTAGCGGGAGTAATTAGCCCCGAGACCCAGTACTTC	CASSVGLVAGVISPETQYF
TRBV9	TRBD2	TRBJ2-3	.	TGTGCCAGCAGTAGACTAGCGGACACAGATACGCAGTATTTT	CASSRLADTDTQYF
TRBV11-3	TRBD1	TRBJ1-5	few	TGTGCCAGCAGCCAAAGAGGAGACAGGGTGGGCAATCAGCCCCAGCATTTT	CASSQRGDRVGNQPQHF
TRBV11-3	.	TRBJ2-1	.	TGTGCCAGCAGCTTAGGTACAGGCAATGAGCAGTTCTTC	CASSLGTGNEQFF
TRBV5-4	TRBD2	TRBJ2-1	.	TGTGCCAGCAGCTTGGTTCCGGGACTAAACTACAATGAGCAGTTCTTC	CASSLVPGLNYNEQFF
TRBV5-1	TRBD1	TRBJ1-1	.	TGCGCCAGCAGCAACCAGGGGGCGCAAAGCACTGAAGCTTTCTTT	CASSNQGAQSTEAFF
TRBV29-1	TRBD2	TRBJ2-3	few	TGCAGCGCCGAGCGGGATCCCACAGATACGCAGTATTTT	CSAERDPTDTQYF
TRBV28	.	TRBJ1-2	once	TGTGCCAGCAGTCCCCCGGGGGGATGGGACGGCTACACCTTC	CASSPPGGWDGYTF
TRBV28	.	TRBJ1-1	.	TGTGCCAGCAGTTTCCCAGGCACTGAAGCTTTCTTT	CASSFPGTEAFF
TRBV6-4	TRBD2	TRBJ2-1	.	TGTGCCAGCAGTGCCACTAGCGGGAGTATGTATGAGCAGTTCTTC	CASSATSGSMYEQFF
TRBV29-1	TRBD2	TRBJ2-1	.	TGCAGCGTTGAAGGAATAGCGGGAGGGCGCGATGAGCAGTTCTTC	CSVEGIAGGRDEQFF